One and the same sample provided the 4 T cell receptor beta chains below, sequenced in a study of blood T cell repertoires in COVID-19. Assay used: immunoSEQ multiplex PCR; TCRdb lists only in-frame clones, some missing. The table shows around 180,000 clones, with roughly four fifths occurring only once. The sequenced material came from peripheral blood. All receptors derive from a human donor in a cohort sampled during active COVID-19.

The V gene is TRBV27, the J gene TRBJ1-2; possibly TRBD1 for D (6 bases). V was trimmed by 10 bases and J by 7 bases, leaving 16 bases between them. The CDR3 runs to 12 residues. Germline V gene lookup returns CDR1 MNHEY and CDR2 SMNVEV (reference sequence). CDR3 in DNA: TGTGCCACACAGGACAGTGCTGGTGGCTACACCTTC. Its protein product is CATQDSAGGYTF.

V is TRBV7-8 and J is TRBJ2-7, with 13 nucleotides matching TRBD2. The V gene's germline CDR1 is SGHVS and CDR2 FQNEAQ. Germline trimming cut 5 bases from V and 2 bases from J; bases unmatched to any gene: 3. The CDR3 covers 15 residues. CDR3 in amino acids: CASSGLAGVTYEQYF. CDR3 nucleotides: TGTGCCAGCAGCGGACTAGCGGGGGTTACCTACGAGCAGTACTTC.

V and J are TRBV9 and TRBJ1-6; D is perhaps TRBD1 (6 bases). With 0 bases removed from V and 8 bases from J, the gap between germline ends came to 15 bases. The germline V gene has CDR1 SGDLS and CDR2 YYNGEE. The CDR3 consists of 16 residues. The CDR3 DNA follows: TGTGCCAGCAGCGTAGGGTTGGGGGGGCAGGATTCACCCCTCCACTTT. Protein: CASSVGLGGQDSPLHF. Combining the CDR3 with reference TRBV9 and TRBJ1-6 gives the whole variable domain DSGVTQTPKHLITATGQRVTLRCSPRSGDLSVYWYQQSLDQGLQFLIQYYNGEERAKGNILERFSAQQFPDLHSELNLSSLELGDSALYFCASSVGLGGQDSPLHFGNGTRLTVT.

Only a few counts were recorded for this clone. The gene calls are TRBV28 and TRBJ2-7; D is perhaps TRBD1 (6 bases). Per germline, CDR1 MDHEN and CDR2 SYDVKM. The CDR3 is 14 residues long. V lost 5 bases to trimming and J lost 2 bases, with 13 bases between them. CDR3 in DNA: TGTGCCAGCAGTCCCCACCGGGACACCTACGAGCAGTACTTC. Translation gives CASSPHRDTYEQYF.